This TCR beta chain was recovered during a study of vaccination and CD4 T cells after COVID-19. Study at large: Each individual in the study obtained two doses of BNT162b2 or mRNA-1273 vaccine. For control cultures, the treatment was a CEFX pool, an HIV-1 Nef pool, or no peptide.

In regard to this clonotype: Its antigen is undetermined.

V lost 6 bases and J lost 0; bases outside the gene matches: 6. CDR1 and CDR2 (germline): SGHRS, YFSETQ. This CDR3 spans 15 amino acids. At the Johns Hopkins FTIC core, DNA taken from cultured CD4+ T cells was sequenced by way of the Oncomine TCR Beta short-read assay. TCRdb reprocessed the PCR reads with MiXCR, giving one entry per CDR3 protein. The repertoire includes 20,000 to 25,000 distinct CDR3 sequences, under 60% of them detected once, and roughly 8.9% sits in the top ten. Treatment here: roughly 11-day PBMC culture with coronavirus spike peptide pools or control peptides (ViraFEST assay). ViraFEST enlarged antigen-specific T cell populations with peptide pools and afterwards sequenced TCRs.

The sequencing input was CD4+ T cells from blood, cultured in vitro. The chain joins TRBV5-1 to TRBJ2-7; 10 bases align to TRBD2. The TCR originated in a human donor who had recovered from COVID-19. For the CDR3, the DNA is TGCGCCAGCAACCCCGGGACTAGCGACTCCTACGAGCAGTACTTC. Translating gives CASNPGTSDSYEQYF.